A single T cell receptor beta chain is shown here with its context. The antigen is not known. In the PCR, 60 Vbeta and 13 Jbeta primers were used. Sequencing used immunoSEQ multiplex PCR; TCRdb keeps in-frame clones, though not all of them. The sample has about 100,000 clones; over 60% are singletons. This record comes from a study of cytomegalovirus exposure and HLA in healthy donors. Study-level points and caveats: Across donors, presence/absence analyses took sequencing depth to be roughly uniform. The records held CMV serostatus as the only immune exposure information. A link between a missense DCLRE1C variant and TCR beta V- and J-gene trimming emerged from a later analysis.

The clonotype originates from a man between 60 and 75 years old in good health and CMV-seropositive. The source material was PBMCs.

CDR3 sequence (DNA): TGTGCCAGTAGTATAGTGTTTGAGGAAAATCAGCCCCAGCATTTT. Translation gives CASSIVFEENQPQHF. This sequence joins TRBV19 and TRBJ1-5; no reliable D call. The CDR3 is made up of 15 amino acids. Trimming took off 1 base at V and 4 bases at J, with 11 bases between the two ends. Germline V gene sequence: CDR1 LNHDA, CDR2 SQIVND (reference sequence).